Shown below are 13 T cell receptor beta chains from a single sample sequenced in a study of OX40 agonist ivuxolimab in advanced cancers. Sequencing used immunoSEQ multiplex PCR; TCRdb keeps in-frame clones, though not all of them. The table has roughly 73,000 clones, 85% to 90% seen once. The starting material was CD4+ or CD8+ T cells sorted from blood, obtained in a trial of the OX40 agonist ivuxolimab. These receptors all come from an adult with an advanced solid tumor such as melanoma, head and neck, liver or kidney cancer.

V gene TRBV6-6 combines with J gene TRBJ1-5, with D perhaps TRBD1 (5 bases). Germline CDR1 MNHNY, CDR2 SVGAGI (reference sequence). The CDR3 runs to 15 residues. The V and J ends lost 6 bases and 4 bases respectively, with 16 bases between them. The CDR3 loop reads CASRENQGGNQPQHF. In nucleotides, the CDR3 is TGTGCCAGCAGGGAGAATCAGGGAGGGAATCAGCCCCAGCATTTT.

V usage is TRBV7-9 and J usage is TRBJ2-3; 8 positions agree with TRBD2. The germline gives CDR1 SEHNR, CDR2 FQNEAQ (reference sequence). This CDR3 contains 18 residues. Unmatched junction bases numbered 20, after V lost 2 bases and J lost 10 bases. The CDR3, as DNA: TGTGCCAGCAGCTTAAATGAGGCTAAGCGGGGGCCCGGGTTAGCGCAGTATTTT. Residues: CASSLNEAKRGPGLAQYF.

The chain has TRBV15 and TRBJ2-7, with 9 positions matching TRBD1. Germline V lookup: CDR1 LNHNV, CDR2 YYDKDF (reference sequence). J gave up 3 bases and V 3 bases, and 3 bases lay outside the gene matches. There are 14 residues in the CDR3. The CDR3 here is CATSRDRGDYEQYF. For the CDR3, the DNA is TGTGCCACCAGCAGGGACAGGGGAGACTACGAGCAGTACTTC. Based on the CDR3 plus reference TRBV15 and TRBJ2-7, the full variable domain is DAMVIQNPRYQVTQFGKPVTLSCSQTLNHNVMYWYQQKSSQAPKLLFHYYDKDFNNEADTPDNFQSRRPNTSFCFLDIRSPGLGDTAMYLCATSRDRGDYEQYFGPGTRLTVT.

V usage is TRBV2 and J usage is TRBJ1-6; TRBD1 matches at 7 bases. V gave up 7 bases and J gave up 5 bases; unmatched junction bases: 8. The germline CDR1 and CDR2 sequences are SNHLY and FYNNEI. The CDR3 has 15 residues. CDR3 in amino acids: CASNRFTGDNSPLHF. The CDR3 DNA follows: TGTGCCAGCAACCGATTTACAGGGGATAATTCACCCCTCCACTTT.

The chain joins TRBV12-1 to TRBJ1-2; the DNA was not compared with TRBD1, the D call given in the table. TRBV12-1 is a known pseudogene. The CDR3 has 13 amino acids. The CDR3: CASSFRWGHGYTF. The DNA of the CDR3 is TGTGCCAGCAGCTTTAGGTGGGGGCATGGCTACACCTTC.

This clone was observed a single time. V is TRBV11-3 and J is TRBJ2-5, with 14 bases identical to TRBD2. The J segment lost 1 base and the V segment lost 5 bases, leaving 3 bases of the junction unmatched. The length of the CDR3 is 16 residues. Germline V gene lookup returns CDR1 SGHNT and CDR2 YENEEA. CDR3 sequence reads: CASSHGLAGGQETQYF. DNA of the CDR3: TGTGCCAGCAGCCACGGACTAGCGGGGGGCCAAGAGACCCAGTACTTC.

The gene calls are TRBV18 and TRBJ1-3; D call uncertain. The CDR3 covers 15 residues. CDR1 and CDR2 (germline): KGHSH, LQKENI. The V gene lost 3 bases and the J gene lost 4 bases, with 13 bases spanning the gap. The CDR3 DNA follows: TGTGCCAGCTCACCCCAGGTGGCCGAAGGAAACACCATATATTTT. As protein: CASSPQVAEGNTIYF.

The chain is built from TRBV28 and TRBJ1-2; D is perhaps TRBD1 (5 bases). The CDR3 spans 11 residues. CDR1 is MDHEN and CDR2 is SYDVKM in the germline V gene. V was pared by 8 bases and J by 3 bases, with 7 bases between. This chain's CDR3 is CASGGDYGYTF. The CDR3 DNA reads as TGTGCCAGCGGGGGGGACTATGGCTACACCTTC.

V usage is TRBV7-9 and J usage is TRBJ1-5, with unresolved D. Germline V gene sequence: CDR1 SEHNR, CDR2 FQNEAQ (reference sequence). V lost 5 bases and J 0 bases, leaving 8 bases between the germline ends. This CDR3 contains 14 residues. This CDR3 is CASSLGYSNQPQHF. In DNA, the CDR3 is TGTGCCAGCAGCCTCGGTTATAGCAATCAGCCCCAGCATTTT.

This chain joins TRBV6-1 and TRBJ2-2; either TRBD1 or TRBD2 may supply D (5 bases each). This CDR3 spans 14 amino acids. The V end lost 0 bases, the J end lost 8 bases, and 10 bases lay between the germline ends. CDR1 and CDR2 (germline): MNHNS, SASEGT. CDR3 bases: TGTGCCAGCAGTGAAGCACCAGGGAGAGGGGAGCTGTTTTTT. Translation: CASSEAPGRGELFF.

The chain is built from TRBV10-3 and TRBJ1-2, with D possibly matching TRBD1 (6 bases). Germline V CDR1 and CDR2: ENHRY, SYGVKD. Trimming took off 0 bases at V and 14 bases at J, with 22 bases between the two ends. CDR3 length: 15 residues. The DNA of the CDR3 is TGTGCCATCAGTGAGTCCCGGGGGGGGCAGGCCAAGAGGACCTTC. It specifies CAISESRGGQAKRTF.

The V call is TRBV5-1, the J call TRBJ2-7; D uncertain. This CDR3 has 13 residues. Germline-derived CDR1 and CDR2 are SGHRS and YFSETQ. Trimming cost V 2 bases and J 1 base, with 7 bases left between them. CDR3 amino acids: CASSFPTSYEQYF. The CDR3 nucleotides are TGCGCCAGCAGCTTCCCGACTTCCTACGAGCAGTACTTC.

This sequence joins TRBV11-2 and TRBJ2-1, with TRBD2 matching 10 bases. The CDR3 runs 17 residues. V was pared by 1 base and J by 3 bases, with 6 bases of the junction left unmatched. Germline CDR1 and CDR2: SGHAT and FQNNGV. The CDR3 region is CASSLVVQRGGYNEQFF. The CDR3 DNA reads TGTGCCAGCAGCTTAGTCGTGCAGCGGGGGGGCTACAATGAGCAGTTCTTC.